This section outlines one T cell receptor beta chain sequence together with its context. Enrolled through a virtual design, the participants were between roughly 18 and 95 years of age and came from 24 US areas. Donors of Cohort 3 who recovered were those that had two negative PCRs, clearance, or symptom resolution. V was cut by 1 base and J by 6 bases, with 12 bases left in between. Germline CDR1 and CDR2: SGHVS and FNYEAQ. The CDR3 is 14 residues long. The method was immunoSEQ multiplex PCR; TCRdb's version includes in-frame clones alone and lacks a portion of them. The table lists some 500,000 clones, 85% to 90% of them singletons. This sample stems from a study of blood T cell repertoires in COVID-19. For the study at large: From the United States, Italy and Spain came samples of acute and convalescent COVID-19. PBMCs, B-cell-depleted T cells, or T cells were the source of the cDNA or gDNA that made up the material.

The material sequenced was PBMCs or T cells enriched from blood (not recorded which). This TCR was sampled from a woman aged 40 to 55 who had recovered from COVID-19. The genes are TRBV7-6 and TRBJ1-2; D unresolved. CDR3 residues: CASSLGVEEDGYTF. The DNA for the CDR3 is TGTGCCAGCAGCTTAGGCGTTGAGGAAGATGGCTACACCTTC.